The clone carrying this T cell receptor beta chain was counted ten times or more. For bulk TCR libraries, previously described methods and listed TCR primers were used. A single record per CDR3 protein comes from TCRdb applying MiXCR to the PCR reads. The table lists 65,000 or so distinct CDR3 sequences, under 20% of them singletons. These data originate in a study of molecular identifiers for immune sequencing clone quantification. The length of the CDR3 is 13 residues. Per the germline V gene, CDR1 is SQVTM and CDR2 is ANQGSEA. V was shortened by 5 bases and J by 5 bases, with 15 bases between the two germline ends.

This rearrangement joins TRBV29-1 to TRBJ1-2; D is perhaps TRBD1 (5 bases). The TCR comes from a human donor in good health. Some libraries in this study had Jurkat cell RNA spiked in. Sample: naive CD8+ T cells from blood, with Jurkat cell RNA spiked in. The subset denotes: FACS-sorted CD8+CD4-CCR7+CD45RA+ naive T cells. CDR3 amino acids: CSVTPAGLYGYTF. The CDR3 nucleotides read TGCAGCGTTACTCCGGCAGGGTTATATGGCTACACCTTC.